This record looks at one T cell receptor beta chain sequence and its context. This entry is derived from a study of T cell responses to AZD1222 COVID-19 vaccine. Sequenced by immunoSEQ multiplex PCR; TCRdb stores in-frame clones only, minus some. This table has about 150,000 clones, 92% appearing once. CDR1 MGHRA and CDR2 YSYEKL come from the germline V gene. The CDR3 is 15 residues long. The ends lost 5 bases at V and 2 bases at J; junction bases unmatched: 5. The receptor's source is an adult who received the AZD1222 COVID-19 vaccine. The specimen was peripheral blood, collected 28 days after the second AZD1222 dose. The rearrangement uses TRBV4-1 and TRBJ1-1, with 10 nucleotides matching TRBD1. CDR3 sequence: CASSRQGAGNTEAFF. Here the CDR3 DNA reads TGCGCCAGCAGCAGACAGGGGGCCGGTAACACTGAAGCTTTCTTT.